One T cell receptor (beta chain) is described in this entry. Methods used by the authors: Using reference gene primer amplification, nucleated cell counts were estimated. Assay: immunoSEQ multiplex PCR; the TCRdb copy retains only in-frame clones and omits some. That table gives V, J and clone size, and the DNA gave D and trimming. The sample contains around 100,000 clones, around four fifths of which appear only once. The data originate from a study of blood T cell repertoires in COVID-19. Study overall: From the United States, Italy and Spain came samples of acute and convalescent COVID-19. T cells, B-cell-depleted T cells, or PBMCs supplied cDNA or gDNA.

Between the trimmed V and J ends, which lost 1 base and 1 base, there was a span of 9 bases. The CDR3 covers 16 residues. The V gene's germline CDR1 is KGHDR and CDR2 SFDVKD. The sequence came from a man aged 65 to 79 with active or convalescent COVID-19. Sequenced material: peripheral blood. This chain joins TRBV24-1 and TRBJ2-2; weak D call: TRBD1 (5 bases). CDR3 sequence (DNA): TGTGCCACCAGTGATTTTGCCCAGGGGAACACCGGGGAGCTGTTTTTT. Residues: CATSDFAQGNTGELFF.